The rows below give T cell receptor beta chains drawn from one sample of a study of identical twins. TCRdb re-analysed the 5' RACE reads in MiXCR, keeping a single row per CDR3 protein. The sample includes about 570,000 distinct CDR3 sequences, more than 9% seen only once; the top ten take 2.5% to 3.5%. In addition, the sample was reused for a study of yellow fever vaccine responses in identical twins.

Sample: PBMCs. Receptor source: a woman under 30 in good health. The conserved cysteine and the conserved F or W are not part of the CDR3 here. A D gene is named only where the DNA matches it firmly. The size field is filled for only some rows; it gives once, few, many or a size class.

- | TRBJ2-3 | - | TRBV6-5 | ASSFSFSTDTQY
- | TRBJ1-3 | - | TRBV12-3/TRBV12-4 | ASTIQHSGNTIY
TRBD1 | TRBJ2-7 | many | TRBV5-1 | ASSLVAGQGSYEQY
TRBD2 | TRBJ2-3 | - | TRBV7-8 | ASSRLAEGADTQY
- | TRBJ2-5 | many | TRBV3-1 | ASSLGQIRGTQY
- | TRBJ2-5 | - | TRBV11-2 | ASSSDPETNQETQY
TRBD2 | TRBJ2-2 | few | TRBV6-5 | ASSYIASGGTGELF
- | TRBJ2-2 | many | TRBV20-1 | SARVGWTPLTGELF
TRBD1 | TRBJ2-7 | - | TRBV10-3 | AIPPLGRGPGEQY
- | TRBJ2-3 | - | TRBV7-3 | ASSRGLYMTDTQY
- | TRBJ2-3 | - | TRBV30 | AWRVGHTQY
TRBD2 | TRBJ2-1 | many | TRBV12-3/TRBV12-4 | ASSSPAGLASNEQF
- | TRBJ2-2 | - | TRBV11-2 | ASSPTSFPGELF
TRBD1 | TRBJ2-1 | many | TRBV24-1 | ATGETGARTGSYNEQF
TRBD1 | TRBJ2-7 | few | TRBV3-1 | ASSDSGQGLTYEQY
TRBD2 | TRBJ2-1 | few | TRBV7-2 | ASSGKAGGNNEQF
TRBD2 | TRBJ2-1 | few | TRBV29-1 | SGRLAPTHNEQF
TRBD2 | TRBJ2-2 | many | TRBV4-3 | ASSQDVGLADTGELF
TRBD1 | TRBJ2-5 | many | TRBV12-3/TRBV12-4 | ASSSRDSQETQY
TRBD1 | TRBJ2-7 | - | TRBV29-1 | SADRGNEQY
- | TRBJ1-2 | - | TRBV24-1 | ATSDLSQWSYT
TRBD1 | TRBJ1-5 | many | TRBV5-5 | ASNQQGNSNQPQH
TRBD2 | TRBJ2-3 | - | TRBV2 | ASPGGSATTDTQY
- | TRBJ1-5 | - | TRBV7-2 | ASSLKGVWSNQPQH
TRBD2 | TRBJ2-7 | - | TRBV6-2/TRBV6-3 | ASSSLQRETYEQY
TRBD2 | TRBJ2-3 | many | TRBV7-3 | ASSYLAGTDTQY
- | TRBJ1-2 | few | TRBV6-1 | ASSEAGRAVRYGYT
- | TRBJ1-5 | many | TRBV12-3/TRBV12-4 | ASSLRENNQPQH
- | TRBJ2-3 | many | TRBV4-1 | ASSQRGVRELSTDTQY
- | TRBJ2-5 | - | TRBV27 | ASIWAGTQY
- | TRBJ2-7 | - | TRBV24-1 | ATSDTYGGTYEQY
TRBD2 | TRBJ2-3 | few | TRBV2 | ASSAWTSGTDTQY
TRBD1 | TRBJ1-5 | many | TRBV7-9 | ASTGTGAEYSNQPQH
- | TRBJ1-5 | - | TRBV20-1 | SARASGASQPQH